These 19 T cell receptor beta chains came from one sample sequenced in a study of cytomegalovirus exposure and HLA in healthy donors. Primers for the PCR totalled 60 Vbeta and 13 Jbeta. Clones were sequenced by immunoSEQ multiplex PCR, and TCRdb holds only the in-frame ones, with some missing. This table holds around 100,000 clones, about 80% found once. The sequencing input was PBMCs. The receptors shown here come from a man aged 40-49 years in good health and CMV-seronegative.

V gene TRBV19 combines with J gene TRBJ2-6; TRBD1 agrees at 7 bases. V was clipped by 8 bases and J by 0 bases; unmatched bases: 13. The V gene's germline CDR1 is LNHDA and CDR2 SQIVND (reference sequence). The CDR3 is 18 amino acids. CDR3 bases: TGTGCCAGTGCTGGGGCCGGGACAGCGAGCTCTGGGGCCAACGTCCTGACTTTC. This translates into CASAGAGTASSGANVLTF.

The chain uses TRBV30 and TRBJ1-3; TRBD1 might be the D (5 bases). Looked up from germline, CDR1 is GTSNPN and CDR2 is SVGIG (reference sequence). Trimming left V 4 bases short and J 0 bases short, with 13 bases between. The CDR3 runs to 15 residues. CDR3 in DNA: TGTGCCTGGACCCGCACAGGATCCTCTGGAAACACCATATATTTT. It specifies CAWTRTGSSGNTIYF. The full variable domain, completed using reference TRBV30 and TRBJ1-3, is SQTIHQWPATLVQPVGSPLSLECTVEGTSNPNLYWYRQAAGRGLQLLFYSVGIGQISSEVPQNLSASRPQDRQFILSSKKLLLSDSGFYLCAWTRTGSSGNTIYFGEGSWLTVV.

The rearrangement uses TRBV6-6 and TRBJ2-1; 8 positions agree with TRBD2. The V and J ends lost 2 bases and 4 bases, in that order; junction bases with no gene match: 4. There are 15 residues in the CDR3. Germline V CDR1 and CDR2: MNHNY, SVGAGI (reference sequence). CDR3 in DNA: TGTGCCAGCAGTTACACGGGGGGGAAATACAATGAGCAGTTCTTC. Residues: CASSYTGGKYNEQFF.

The count of this clone is one. CDR3 bases: TGTGCCAGCAGTTTAGAGGGCATTCAGTACTTC. It is translated as CASSLEGIQYF. The chain employs TRBV28 and TRBJ2-4; maybe TRBD2 (5 bases). Trimming took off 2 bases at V and 9 bases at J, with 5 bases between the two ends. The CDR3 has 11 residues. Germline-derived CDR1 and CDR2 are MDHEN and SYDVKM.

This clone was detected only once. The chain combines TRBV7-2 with TRBJ2-3; possible D gene TRBD1, 5 bases. The CDR3 sequence is 14 residues long. Germline-derived CDR1 and CDR2 are SGHTA and FQGNSA. The germline V and J ends were trimmed by 5 bases and 4 bases, with 13 bases remaining between them. The CDR3 nucleotides are TGTGCCAGCAGCCCCGACTTAGGGGCAGATACGCAGTATTTT. This sequence encodes CASSPDLGADTQYF.

The V call is TRBV2, the J call TRBJ1-6; D uncertain. Trimming shortened V by 9 bases and J by 14 bases, and 20 bases separated the two germline ends. This CDR3 region has 13 residues. Per germline, CDR1 SNHLY and CDR2 FYNNEI. The CDR3 region is CASHLRRRPALHF. CDR3 nucleotides: TGTGCCAGTCACCTGCGGCGCCGGCCGGCCCTCCACTTT.

The chain carries TRBV5-1 and TRBJ2-1; possible D gene TRBD2, 7 bases. Germline assignment: CDR1 SGHRS and CDR2 YFSETQ. The V gene lost 4 bases and the J gene lost 5 bases, with 16 bases spanning the gap. This CDR3 has 15 residues. The CDR3 DNA is TGCGCCAGCAGCCCCGGTTGGGGGGGGCACAATGAGCAGTTCTTC. Its translation is CASSPGWGGHNEQFF.

This clone has just one count. The chain couples TRBV11-2 to TRBJ2-3; a weak D match, TRBD2 (7 bases). V gave up 11 bases and J gave up 5 bases, with 17 bases separating them. CDR1 is SGHAT, CDR2 FQNNGV, per germline. The CDR3 is made up of 13 amino acids. In DNA form, the CDR3 reads TGTGCCGTAGGGGGGGGGCCCGGAGATACGCAGTATTTT. The encoded protein is CAVGGGPGDTQYF.

Details on this clone: Additional DNA sequences in this sample encode the identical CDR3. This chain joins TRBV14 and TRBJ1-1, with TRBD1 identical over 11 bases. V lost 4 bases and J lost 10; bases outside the gene matches: 8. The CDR3 runs 14 residues. The germline V gene has CDR1 SGHDN and CDR2 FVKESK. The CDR3 DNA sequence: TGTGCCAGCAGCCTATGGACAGGGGGCGGAGGAGCTTTCTTT. Translating gives CASSLWTGGGGAFF.

This clone was picked up one time. V gene TRBV30 combines with J gene TRBJ2-3, with a weak D call TRBD1 (5 bases). The germline V gene has CDR1 GTSNPN and CDR2 SVGIG (reference sequence). V was clipped by 2 bases and J by 2 bases, with 14 bases between them. The CDR3 covers 15 residues. Written as DNA, the CDR3 is TGTGCCTGGAGTCCCAGGGAACCATTCACAGATACGCAGTATTTT. Residues: CAWSPREPFTDTQYF. The full variable domain, rest sourced from reference TRBV30 and TRBJ2-3, is SQTIHQWPATLVQPVGSPLSLECTVEGTSNPNLYWYRQAAGRGLQLLFYSVGIGQISSEVPQNLSASRPQDRQFILSSKKLLLSDSGFYLCAWSPREPFTDTQYFGPGTRLTVL.

V usage is TRBV5-6 and J usage is TRBJ2-1; 15 bases fit TRBD2. The germline V gene encodes CDR1 SGHDT and CDR2 YYEEEE. Germline trimming cut 4 bases from V and 8 bases from J; bases unmatched to any gene: 10. The CDR3 runs 17 residues. The CDR3 sequence: CASSRTGTSGGIDEQFF. CDR3 DNA sequence: TGTGCCAGCAGCAGAACCGGGACTAGCGGGGGGATCGATGAGCAGTTCTTC.

The J gene is TRBJ2-2, the V gene TRBV7-2; 7 bases are shared with TRBD1. Trimming removed 5 bases from V and 5 bases from J; junction bases left unmatched: 8. Germline CDR1 is SGHTA and CDR2 is FQGNSA. The length of the CDR3 is 15 residues. CDR3 in amino acids: CASSSYRGGTGELFF. The CDR3 DNA reads TGTGCCAGCAGCAGCTACAGGGGCGGGACCGGGGAGCTGTTTTTT.

The chain carries TRBV19 and TRBJ1-2; 11 bases are a match to TRBD1. With V trimmed by 6 bases and J by 4 bases, 4 bases remained unmatched. Germline V gives CDR1 LNHDA, CDR2 SQIVND (reference sequence). The CDR3 sequence is 14 residues long. CDR3 in DNA: TGTGCCAGTAGGAAGGACAGGGGGCTCTATGGCTACACCTTC. It codes for CASRKDRGLYGYTF.

The rearrangement joins TRBV19 to TRBJ2-1; tentatively, D is TRBD2 (5 bases). The germline V and J ends were trimmed by 6 bases and 5 bases, with 17 bases remaining between them. Germline V CDR1 and CDR2: LNHDA, SQIVND (reference sequence). The CDR3 length is 15 residues. The CDR3 region has the DNA TGTGCCAGTAGGGGGATGACATCCGGGGACAATGAGCAGTTCTTC. Residues: CASRGMTSGDNEQFF. Drawing the rest from reference TRBV19 and TRBJ2-1, the complete variable domain is DGGITQSPKYLFRKEGQNVTLSCEQNLNHDAMYWYRQDPGQGLRLIYYSQIVNDFQKGDIAEGYSVSREKKESFPLTVTSAQKNPTAFYLCASRGMTSGDNEQFFGPGTRLTVL.

V is TRBV6-6 and J is TRBJ1-1, with D tentatively TRBD1 (6 bases). V lost 7 bases and J 4 bases, leaving 16 bases between the germline ends. Germline V CDR1 and CDR2: MNHNY, SVGAGI (reference sequence). The CDR3 length is 14 residues. The CDR3 region has the DNA TGTGCCAGCACCGCGGGGGGGCCGAGCACTGAAGCTTTCTTT. Protein sequence: CASTAGGPSTEAFF.

This rearrangement joins TRBV9 to TRBJ2-5, with D possibly matching TRBD1 (5 bases). V lost 4 bases to trimming and J lost 1 base, with 11 bases between them. Germline V gene lookup returns CDR1 SGDLS and CDR2 YYNGEE. There are 14 residues in the CDR3. CDR3 sequence (DNA): TGTGCCAGCAGCCCCAGGGCACTCCAAGAGACCCAGTACTTC. This gives the protein CASSPRALQETQYF.

This clone occurred a few times. The CDR3 here is CASSQGQYYGYTF. The CDR3 region has the DNA TGTGCCAGCAGCCAGGGACAGTACTATGGCTACACCTTC. The chain employs TRBV6-5 and TRBJ1-2; 7 positions match TRBD1. CDR1 and CDR2 from the germline V gene are MNHEY and SVGAGI. The CDR3 sequence is 13 residues long. J was trimmed by 3 bases and V by 6 bases; bases with no gene match: 4.

The V and J genes are TRBV9 and TRBJ2-1; D possibly corresponds to TRBD2 (5 bases). The CDR3 totals 15 residues. The V gene's germline CDR1 is SGDLS and CDR2 YYNGEE. The V end was cut by 0 bases, the J end by 9 bases, with 16 bases between. The CDR3 sequence: CASSVGWAEVGEQFF. The CDR3 nucleotides read TGTGCCAGCAGCGTAGGGTGGGCGGAGGTGGGTGAGCAGTTCTTC.

This clone has only a few counts. The V gene is TRBV7-2, the J gene TRBJ1-3, with unresolved D. The V gene's germline CDR1 is SGHTA and CDR2 FQGNSA. V lost 1 base and J lost 0, with 13 bases in between. CDR3 length: 17 amino acids. The CDR3 reads CASSLVGGKPSGNTIYF. The CDR3 DNA sequence: TGTGCCAGCAGCTTAGTCGGAGGGAAACCCTCTGGAAACACCATATATTTT.